One sample yielded the 26 T cell receptor beta chains listed below, sequenced in a study of CD8 T cells in Susac syndrome. cDNA came from approximately 0.5 to 1 ug RNA primed by random hexamers. TCRdb analysed the immunoSEQ multiplex PCR reads with MiXCR anew, one entry per CDR3 protein. The data hold about 300,000 distinct CDR3 sequences, with 65% to 90% observed a single time. The sample was CD8+ T cells from PBMCs. All receptors come from a human donor with multiple sclerosis.

The V call is TRBV2, the J call TRBJ1-1; D is unclear. V dropped 3 bases and J dropped 0 bases, with 5 bases sitting between them. The germline V gene encodes CDR1 SNHLY and CDR2 FYNNEI. CDR3 length: 13 residues. The CDR3 nucleotides read TGTGCCAGCAGTGATGAAGTGAACACTGAAGCTTTCTTT. The encoded protein is CASSDEVNTEAFF.

The chain couples TRBV7-6 to TRBJ1-2, with TRBD1 matching over 9 bases. V lost 2 bases, J lost 7 bases, and 8 bases stayed unmatched. Germline V gene lookup returns CDR1 SGHVS and CDR2 FNYEAQ. The CDR3 is made up of 15 amino acids. The CDR3 DNA follows: TGTGCCAGCAGCTTAAGGACAGGGGAGGTTGGTGGCTACACCTTC. This sequence encodes CASSLRTGEVGGYTF.

V gene TRBV28 combines with J gene TRBJ2-7; a possible D gene is TRBD1 (6 bases). V was cut by 1 base and J by 3 bases, with 10 bases left in between. The CDR3 extends over 14 amino acids. Germline V gives CDR1 MDHEN, CDR2 SYDVKM. CDR3 nucleotide sequence: TGTGCCAGCAGTTTATCCCCAGGGGACTACGAGCAGTACTTC. Protein: CASSLSPGDYEQYF.

The chain recombines TRBV29-1 with TRBJ2-7, with TRBD2 matching over 13 bases. J gave up 4 bases and V 4 bases, and 7 bases lay outside the gene matches. Germline lookup yields CDR1 SQVTM and CDR2 ANQGSEA. The CDR3 is made up of 15 amino acids. The CDR3 sequence: CSVVGWTSGGYEQYF. CDR3 coding DNA: TGCAGCGTTGTTGGTTGGACTAGCGGGGGTTACGAGCAGTACTTC.

The chain recombines TRBV2 with TRBJ2-7, with 9 positions matching TRBD1. The ends lost 11 bases at V and 6 bases at J; junction bases unmatched: 8. The CDR3 has 12 amino acids. Germline CDR1 and CDR2: SNHLY and FYNNEI. The DNA for the CDR3 is TGTGCCGGACAGGGGTACGAGGCCGAGCAGTACTTC. Amino acid sequence: CAGQGYEAEQYF.

CDR3 in amino acids: CATSEGVSSGNTIYF. Written as DNA, the CDR3 is TGTGCCACCAGCGAGGGAGTGAGCTCTGGAAACACCATATATTTT. J is TRBJ1-3 and V is TRBV15, with D uncertain. Germline assignment: CDR1 LNHNV and CDR2 YYDKDF (reference sequence). Trimming removed 5 bases from V and 0 bases from J, with 11 bases in between. This CDR3 region has 15 residues.

The CDR3 is CASSYRAPRGTQYF. Written as DNA, the CDR3 is TGTGCCAGCAGTTACCGGGCCCCCCGAGGTACGCAGTATTTT. The chain joins TRBV6-5 to TRBJ2-3; no clear D gene. Per the germline V gene, CDR1 is MNHEY and CDR2 is SVGAGI. Trimming removed 2 bases from V and 8 bases from J, with 14 bases in between. The CDR3 extends over 14 amino acids.

The chain carries TRBV6-1 and TRBJ2-1; D is uncertain. CDR3 size: 13 residues. Trimming left V 6 bases short and J 4 bases short, with 10 bases between. Germline lookup yields CDR1 MNHNS and CDR2 SASEGT. The CDR3 sequence is CASSSGLYNEQFF. CDR3 bases: TGTGCCAGCAGCTCCGGATTGTACAATGAGCAGTTCTTC.

This clonotype was detected only a few times. The chain joins TRBV6-5 to TRBJ2-5, with a tentative D call TRBD1 (6 bases). The V gene lost 2 bases and the J gene lost 1 base, with 8 bases spanning the gap. The germline V gene encodes CDR1 MNHEY and CDR2 SVGAGI. This CDR3 contains 14 residues. The CDR3 DNA reads TGTGCCAGCAGTTACGTGGGGGCCCAAGAGACCCAGTACTTC. As protein: CASSYVGAQETQYF.

This sequence joins TRBV6-1 and TRBJ1-5, with a tentative D call TRBD1 (5 bases). This CDR3 region has 15 residues. Germline values: CDR1 MNHNS, CDR2 SASEGT. The ends were cut back, 1 base at V and 7 bases at J, with 14 bases in the middle. CDR3 amino acids: CASSEGIGVGQPQHF. CDR3 DNA: TGTGCCAGCAGTGAAGGGATAGGGGTTGGCCAGCCCCAGCATTTT.

The chain joins TRBV7-6 to TRBJ1-1; D may be TRBD1 (6 bases). This CDR3 region has 15 residues. V lost 1 base to trimming and J lost 2 bases, with 11 bases between them. Germline V gene sequence: CDR1 SGHVS, CDR2 FNYEAQ. The CDR3 sequence: CASSLEPGANTEAFF. The CDR3 DNA follows: TGTGCCAGCAGCTTAGAGCCAGGGGCTAACACTGAAGCTTTCTTT.

V and J are TRBV4-3 and TRBJ1-1, with 7 bases lining up with TRBD1. CDR1 and CDR2 (germline): LGHNA, YSLEER. The CDR3 totals 14 residues. Trimming took 4 bases from V and 1 from J; bases not matched to a gene: 3. The CDR3 loop reads CASSLRDRNTEAFF. The CDR3 region has the DNA TGCGCCAGCAGCCTCCGGGACAGGAACACTGAAGCTTTCTTT.

The chain carries TRBV4-2 and TRBJ2-7; TRBD2 agrees at 10 bases. From germline, CDR1 is LGHNA and CDR2 YNFKEQ. The ends lost 4 bases at V and 5 bases at J; junction bases unmatched: 11. This CDR3 has 16 residues. CDR3 bases: TGTGCCAGCAGCCCCGTGGCTAGCGGGAGTGGAAACGAGCAGTACTTC. Its protein product is CASSPVASGSGNEQYF.

The V gene is TRBV30, the J gene TRBJ1-2; no definite D call. The CDR3 runs to 12 residues. Per the germline V gene, CDR1 is GTSNPN and CDR2 is SVGIG (reference sequence). V was cut by 1 base and J by 4 bases, with 7 bases left in between. CDR3 nucleotide sequence: TGTGCCTGGAGTGCCAACGGCTATGGCTACACCTTC. It specifies CAWSANGYGYTF.

CDR3: CASSLASGGHNEQFF. The CDR3, as DNA: TGTGCCAGCAGCTTAGCTAGCGGAGGCCACAATGAGCAGTTCTTC. The chain employs TRBV7-9 and TRBJ2-1; possibly TRBD2 for D (6 bases). V was shortened by 0 bases and J by 5 bases, with 11 bases between the two germline ends. Per the germline V gene, CDR1 is SEHNR and CDR2 is FQNEAQ (reference sequence). This CDR3 contains 15 residues.

The chain recombines TRBV11-2 with TRBJ2-7; D might be TRBD2 (6 bases). V was clipped by 1 base and J by 2 bases, with 9 bases between them. CDR1 is SGHAT and CDR2 is FQNNGV in the germline V gene. CDR3 length: 14 residues. Here the CDR3 DNA reads TGTGCCAGCAGCTTAGGAGCTAGCGCCTACGAGCAGTACTTC. Its protein is CASSLGASAYEQYF.

J is TRBJ2-2 and V is TRBV12-3 or TRBV12-4, with TRBD1 matching 7 bases. This CDR3 is built from 14 residues. Trimming at V came to 4 bases and at J to 6 bases, leaving 5 bases not matched to a gene. This chain's CDR3 is CASSWDSRSGELFF. CDR3 nucleotides: TGTGCCAGCAGTTGGGACAGCCGGTCCGGGGAGCTGTTTTTT.

The chain recombines TRBV30 with TRBJ2-7; 7 positions match TRBD1. The CDR3 spans 13 residues. Losses at the gene ends were 0 bases for V and 5 bases for J; bases not matched to a gene: 4. The germline V gene encodes CDR1 GTSNPN and CDR2 SVGIG (reference sequence). In DNA form, the CDR3 reads TGTGCCTGGAGTGTAGGGGGCGGCCACGAGCAGTACTTC. It yields the protein CAWSVGGGHEQYF. The variable domain in full, with the rest retrieved from reference TRBV30 and TRBJ2-7, is SQTIHQWPATLVQPVGSPLSLECTVEGTSNPNLYWYRQAAGRGLQLLFYSVGIGQISSEVPQNLSASRPQDRQFILSSKKLLLSDSGFYLCAWSVGGGHEQYFGPGTRLTVT.

In this sample, this clonotype turned up a few times. The chain carries TRBV9 and TRBJ2-4; D is possibly TRBD1 (5 bases). The CDR3 sequence is 14 residues long. CDR1 and CDR2 (germline): SGDLS, YYNGEE. The V and J ends lost 3 bases and 5 bases respectively, with 12 bases between them. The DNA for the CDR3 is TGTGCCAGCAGCGGTGGCAGGGCGCAAAACATTCAGTACTTC. Protein sequence: CASSGGRAQNIQYF.

This chain connects TRBV7-9 to TRBJ2-1; no firm D call. The CDR3 covers 13 residues. Germline V gene lookup returns CDR1 SEHNR and CDR2 FQNEAQ (reference sequence). Trimming cost V 3 bases and J 8 bases, with 11 bases left between them. The CDR3 is CASSFSVGDEQFF. The CDR3 DNA follows: TGTGCCAGCAGCTTTAGTGTGGGCGATGAGCAGTTCTTC.

The chain joins TRBV20-1 to TRBJ2-7; TRBD1 might be the D (6 bases). Per the germline V gene, CDR1 is DFQATT and CDR2 is SNEGSKA (reference sequence). V was cut by 3 bases and J by 5 bases, with 23 bases left in between. The CDR3 extends over 16 amino acids. The CDR3 nucleotides read TGCAGTGCTAGCTCCCTCCGGGACACTCGTATCCACGAGCAGTACTTC. It codes for CSASSLRDTRIHEQYF.

This chain connects TRBV5-6 to TRBJ2-7; D is unclear. V was cut by 0 bases and J by 5 bases, with 6 bases left in between. CDR3 length equals 12 residues. Germline CDR1 SGHDT, CDR2 YYEEEE. This CDR3 is CASSLVGNEQYF. The CDR3 nucleotides read TGTGCCAGCAGCTTGGTAGGGAACGAGCAGTACTTC.

This chain uses TRBV20-1 with TRBJ2-5; weak D call: TRBD2 (6 bases). Per the germline V gene, CDR1 is DFQATT and CDR2 is SNEGSKA (reference sequence). The CDR3 is made up of 14 amino acids. With 3 bases removed from V and 0 bases from J, the gap between germline ends came to 11 bases. The CDR3 DNA follows: TGCAGTGCTAGCCCTAGCGAGTACCAAGAGACCCAGTACTTC. Protein: CSASPSEYQETQYF.

A few counts support this clonotype. The CDR3 DNA follows: TGTGCCAGCAGCTCGCCGGGAAACTACAATGAGCAGTTCTTC. Encoded protein: CASSSPGNYNEQFF. This chain joins TRBV5-6 and TRBJ2-1; possible D gene TRBD2, 5 bases. V dropped 3 bases and J dropped 3 bases, with 10 bases sitting between them. The germline CDR1 and CDR2 sequences are SGHDT and YYEEEE. This CDR3 comprises 14 residues.

The V and J genes are TRBV6-2 or TRBV6-3 and TRBJ2-3; TRBD2 aligns across 8 bases. V lost 4 bases, J lost 2 bases, and 26 bases stayed unmatched. This CDR3 is 22 amino acids long. From germline, CDR1 is MNHEY and CDR2 SVGEGT. The CDR3, as DNA: TGTGCCAGCAGTTTCTCGGTTATGCGGAGCGGGAGTGGTCTTAATACCACAGATACGCAGTATTTT. Protein: CASSFSVMRSGSGLNTTDTQYF.

This chain joins TRBV4-3 and TRBJ2-1, with 7 bases lining up with TRBD2. The CDR3 is made up of 16 amino acids. Germline V gene sequence: CDR1 LGHNA, CDR2 YSLEER. V lost 0 bases, J lost 3 bases, and 5 bases stayed unmatched. The CDR3 is CASSQDPLAFYNEQFF. In nucleotides, the CDR3 is TGCGCCAGCAGCCAAGATCCACTAGCGTTCTACAATGAGCAGTTCTTC.